This TCR beta chain was recovered during a study of response to subunit inactivated influenza vaccine. The CDR3 runs to 14 residues. V lost 2 bases and J 5 bases, leaving 12 bases between the germline ends. Germline-derived CDR1 and CDR2 are DFQATT and SNEGSKA (reference sequence). One entry per CDR3 protein results from TCRdb running MiXCR on the RT-PCR reads. The repertoire holds 700,000 to 900,000 distinct CDR3 sequences, with 21% as singletons. The TCR comes from a middle-aged man who received an inactivated influenza vaccine. The gene calls are TRBV20-1 and TRBJ1-4, with D perhaps matching TRBD1 (6 bases). This sample comprised PBMCs from blood, obtained around 5 days after vaccination. DNA for the CDR3: TGCAGTGCTAGAACCAGGGGTGGAAATGAAAAACTGTTTTTT. The encoded protein is CSARTRGGNEKLFF.